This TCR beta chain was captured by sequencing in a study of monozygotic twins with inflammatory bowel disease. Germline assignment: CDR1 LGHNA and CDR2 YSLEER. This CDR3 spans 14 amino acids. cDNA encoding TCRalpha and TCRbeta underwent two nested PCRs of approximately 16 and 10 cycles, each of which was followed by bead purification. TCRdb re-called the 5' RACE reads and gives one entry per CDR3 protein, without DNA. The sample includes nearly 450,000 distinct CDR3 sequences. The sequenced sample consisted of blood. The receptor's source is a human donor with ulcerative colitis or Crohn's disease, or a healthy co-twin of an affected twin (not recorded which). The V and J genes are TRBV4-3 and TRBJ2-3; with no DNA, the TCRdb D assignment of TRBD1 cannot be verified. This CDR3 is CASSRDRSTDTQYF.